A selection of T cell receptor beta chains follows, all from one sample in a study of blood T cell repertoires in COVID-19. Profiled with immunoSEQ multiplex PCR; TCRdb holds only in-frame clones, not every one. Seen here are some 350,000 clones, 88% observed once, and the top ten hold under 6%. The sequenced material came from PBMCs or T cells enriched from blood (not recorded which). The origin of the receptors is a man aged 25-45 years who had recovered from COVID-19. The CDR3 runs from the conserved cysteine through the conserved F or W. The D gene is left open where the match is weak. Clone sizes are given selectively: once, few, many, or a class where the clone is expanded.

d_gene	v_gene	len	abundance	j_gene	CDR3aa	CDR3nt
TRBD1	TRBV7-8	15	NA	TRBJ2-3	CASTPRGQGSDTQYF	TGTGCCAGCACCCCCAGAGGACAGGGCTCAGATACGCAGTATTTT
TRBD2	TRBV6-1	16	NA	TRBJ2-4	CASSDRGGRAKNIQYF	TGTGCCAGCAGTGATCGGGGGGGCAGAGCCAAAAACATTCAGTACTTC
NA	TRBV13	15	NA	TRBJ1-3	CASSYYGYSGNTIYF	TGTGCCAGCAGCTACTACGGGTACTCTGGAAACACCATATATTTT
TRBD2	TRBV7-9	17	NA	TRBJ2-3	CASSLEPGGLSTDTQYF	TGTGCCAGCAGCTTAGAACCGGGGGGGCTCTCGACAGATACGCAGTATTTT
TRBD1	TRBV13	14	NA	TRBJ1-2	CASSPSTGVDGYTF	TGTGCCAGCAGCCCGTCTACAGGGGTCGACGGCTACACCTTC
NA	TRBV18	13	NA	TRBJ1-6	CASSPGEGSPLHF	TGTGCCAGCTCACCAGGGGAGGGGTCACCCCTCCACTTT
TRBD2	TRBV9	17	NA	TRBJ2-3	CASSVSPQRGGGDTQYF	TGTGCCAGCAGCGTTAGCCCACAGCGGGGGGGTGGAGATACGCAGTATTTT
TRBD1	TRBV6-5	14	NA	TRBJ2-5	CASSKGTVSETQYF	TGTGCCAGCTCGAAAGGGACAGTTTCAGAGACCCAGTACTTC
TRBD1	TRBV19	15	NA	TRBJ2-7	CASSIDPGQGNEQYF	TGTGCCAGTAGTATAGACCCGGGACAGGGGAACGAGCAGTACTTC
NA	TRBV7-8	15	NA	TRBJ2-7	CASSTGHDSSYEQYF	TGTGCCAGCAGCACGGGACATGATAGTTCCTACGAGCAGTACTTC
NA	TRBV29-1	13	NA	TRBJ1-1	CSVGGGMNTEAFF	TGCAGCGTTGGAGGAGGGATGAACACTGAAGCTTTCTTT
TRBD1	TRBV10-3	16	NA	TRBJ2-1	CAISETLGQGAHEQFF	TGTGCCATCAGTGAGACCTTGGGACAGGGGGCCCATGAGCAGTTCTTC
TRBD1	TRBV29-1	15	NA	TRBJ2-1	CSVYGTGGVYNEQFF	TGCAGCGTTTATGGGACAGGGGGGGTATACAATGAGCAGTTCTTC
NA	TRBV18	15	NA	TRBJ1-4	CASSPPGSLNEKLFF	TGTGCCAGCTCACCACCGGGCAGTTTAAATGAAAAACTGTTTTTT
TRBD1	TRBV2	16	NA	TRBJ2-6	CASSRQGASGANVLTF	TGTGCCAGCAGTCGGCAGGGGGCCTCTGGGGCCAACGTCCTGACTTTC
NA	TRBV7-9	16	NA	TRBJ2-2	CASSPSGEHLPGELFF	TGTGCCAGCAGCCCATCCGGGGAGCATCTTCCCGGGGAGCTGTTTTTT
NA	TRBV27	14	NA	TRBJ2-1	CASSLIRGYNEQFF	TGTGCCAGCAGTTTAATTCGAGGGTACAATGAGCAGTTCTTC
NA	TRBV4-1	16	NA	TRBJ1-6	CASSPAPRGARSPLHF	TGCGCCAGCAGCCCCGCTCCGCGGGGGGCGCGTTCACCCCTCCACTTT
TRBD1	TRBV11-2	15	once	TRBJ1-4	CASSLRDRVYEKLFF	TGTGCCAGCAGCTTAAGGGACAGGGTCTATGAAAAACTGTTTTTT
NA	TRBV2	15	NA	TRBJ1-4	CASSGGRAMSEKLFF	TGTGCCAGCAGTGGGGGGAGGGCGATGAGTGAAAAACTGTTTTTT
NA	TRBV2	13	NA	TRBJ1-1	CASSGGPFRGAFF	TGTGCCAGCAGTGGGGGACCATTCAGGGGAGCTTTCTTT
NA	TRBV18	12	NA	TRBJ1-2	CASSRAYYGYTF	TGTGCCAGCTCACGCGCCTACTATGGCTACACCTTC
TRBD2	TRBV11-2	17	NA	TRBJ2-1	CASSLEGSGGKDNEQFF	TGTGCCAGCAGCTTAGAGGGTAGCGGGGGGAAAGACAATGAGCAGTTCTTC
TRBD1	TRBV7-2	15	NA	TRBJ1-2	CASSYRTGENYGYTF	TGTGCCAGCAGCTACCGGACAGGGGAAAACTATGGCTACACCTTC
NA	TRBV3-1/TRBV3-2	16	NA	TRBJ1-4	CASSQGLDSRLGKLFF	TGTGCCAGCAGCCAAGGGCTGGATTCTAGGTTGGGAAAACTGTTTTTT
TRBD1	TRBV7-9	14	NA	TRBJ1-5	CASSPTGGDQPQHF	TGTGCCAGCAGCCCCACAGGGGGGGATCAGCCCCAGCATTTT
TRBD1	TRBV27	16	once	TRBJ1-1	CASSSGQGAGRTEAFF	TGTGCCAGCAGTTCGGGACAGGGGGCAGGGAGGACTGAAGCTTTCTTT
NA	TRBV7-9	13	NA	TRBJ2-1	CASDEGPFNEQFF	TGTGCCAGCGACGAGGGTCCTTTCAATGAGCAGTTCTTC
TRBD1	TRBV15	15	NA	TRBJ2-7	CATSTGTGRYYEQYF	TGTGCCACCAGCACTGGGACAGGAAGGTACTACGAGCAGTACTTC
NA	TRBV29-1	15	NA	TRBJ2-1	CSVAQGPTLYNEQFF	TGCAGCGTCGCACAGGGTCCTACTCTCTACAATGAGCAGTTCTTC
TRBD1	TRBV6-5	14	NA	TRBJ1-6	CASSRQGNNSPLHF	TGTGCCAGCAGTCGACAGGGAAATAATTCACCCCTCCACTTT
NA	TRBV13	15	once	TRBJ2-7	CASSLARQGPYEQYF	TGTGCCAGCAGCTTAGCCCGGCAGGGCCCCTACGAGCAGTACTTC
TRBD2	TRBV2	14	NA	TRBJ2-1	CASSRLAGVNEQFF	TGTGCCAGCAGTCGACTAGCGGGGGTCAATGAGCAGTTCTTC
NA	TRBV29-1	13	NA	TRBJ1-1	CSVEDQGNTEAFF	TGCAGCGTTGAAGATCAGGGGAACACTGAAGCTTTCTTT
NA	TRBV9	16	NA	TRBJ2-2	CASSVRQHAGTGELFF	TGTGCCAGCAGCGTAAGGCAGCACGCGGGGACCGGGGAGCTGTTTTTT
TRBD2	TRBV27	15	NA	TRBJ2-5	CASSFQRGYQETQYF	TGTGCCAGCAGTTTCCAGCGGGGGTACCAAGAGACCCAGTACTTC